The 26 T cell receptor beta chains below come from one sample, sequenced in a study of blood T cell repertoires in COVID-19 (TCRdb year 2020). Library prep was done by the immunoSEQ multiplex PCR assay. TCRdb limited this immuneACCESS table to in-frame rearrangements with V and J called. A share of clones is missing; checked studies link under half to unresolved V genes, and the rest is unexplained. The sample table shows about 380,000 clones, and more than 65% are seen once. The top ten clonotypes cover more than 0.85% of the sample. The specimen sequenced was peripheral blood. The receptors were gathered from a human donor with acute or convalescent COVID-19. The donor label of this sample is uncertain.

The chain uses TRBV2 and TRBJ1-2, with 7 bases aligning to TRBD1. There are 12 residues in the CDR3. J gave up 7 bases and V 6 bases, and 5 bases lay outside the gene matches. Germline values: CDR1 SNHLY, CDR2 FYNNEI. CDR3 region: CASRAGTVGYTF. The CDR3 region has the DNA TGTGCCAGCAGAGCCGGGACAGTTGGCTACACCTTC.

The chain employs TRBV29-1 and TRBJ2-3; D is perhaps TRBD1 (6 bases). Germline values: CDR1 SQVTM, CDR2 ANQGSEA. The CDR3 runs 13 residues. Trimming took 6 bases from V and 2 from J, leaving 12 bases between them. The CDR3, as DNA: TGCAGCGTCCGCAGGGGTTCCACAGATACGCAGTATTTT. Translating it yields CSVRRGSTDTQYF.

Only a few counts were recorded for this clone. J is TRBJ1-3 and V is TRBV5-1; 7 bases line up with TRBD1. In germline, CDR1 is SGHRS, CDR2 YFSETQ. The CDR3 spans 15 residues. Trimming took 4 bases from V and 2 from J; bases not matched to a gene: 6. In nucleotides, the CDR3 is TGCGCCAGCAGCCGAAGAACAGGGGCTGGAAACACCATATATTTT. It specifies CASSRRTGAGNTIYF.

The chain uses TRBV5-4 and TRBJ2-3; 7 nucleotides match TRBD1. The CDR3 has 14 amino acids. V trimming: 4 bases; J trimming: 5 bases; junction bases outside the gene matches: 7. Germline V lookup: CDR1 SGHNT, CDR2 YYREEE (reference sequence). CDR3 nucleotides: TGTGCCAGCAGCCCGTACAGGGGTGAAGATACGCAGTATTTT. It yields the protein CASSPYRGEDTQYF.

The chain combines TRBV5-8 with TRBJ1-5; D uncertain. Trimming took 2 bases from V and 0 from J, leaving 6 bases between them. There are 14 residues in the CDR3. Germline assignment: CDR1 SGHTS and CDR2 YDEGEE. The CDR3 sequence: CASSFRNSNQPQHF. For the CDR3, the DNA is TGTGCCAGCAGCTTCAGGAATAGCAATCAGCCCCAGCATTTT.

V usage is TRBV4-1 and J usage is TRBJ1-2, with D perhaps matching TRBD1 (5 bases). Germline V gene data show CDR1 as MGHRA and CDR2 as YSYEKL. Deletions cut 1 base from V and 4 bases from J, with 13 bases between. The CDR3 has 15 residues. In DNA, the CDR3 is TGCGCCAGCAGCCAAGTTCCACCAGGGTCCTATGGCTACACCTTC. Its protein is CASSQVPPGSYGYTF.

This chain uses TRBV18 with TRBJ1-2; possible D gene TRBD1, 6 bases. Germline V gene data show CDR1 as KGHSH and CDR2 as LQKENI. CDR3 size: 14 residues. V was trimmed by 6 bases and J by 2 bases, leaving 13 bases between them. The DNA for the CDR3 is TGTGCCAGCTCCCCTGTGACAGGAAACTATGGCTACACCTTC. Protein product: CASSPVTGNYGYTF.

The V gene is TRBV2, the J gene TRBJ2-3; tentatively, D is TRBD2 (6 bases). With 5 bases removed from V and 2 bases from J, the gap between germline ends came to 20 bases. Germline CDR1 and CDR2: SNHLY and FYNNEI. The CDR3 has 17 amino acids. The CDR3 protein is CASSPPGVAGNTDTQYF. The CDR3 bases are TGTGCCAGCAGTCCACCGGGAGTTGCTGGTAACACAGATACGCAGTATTTT.

The chain employs TRBV30 and TRBJ1-5; TRBD1 aligns across 7 bases. The CDR3 has 15 residues. CDR1 and CDR2 from the germline V gene are GTSNPN and SVGIG (reference sequence). The V and J ends lost 3 bases and 1 base, in that order; junction bases with no gene match: 6. The CDR3 loop is CAWSRGAGSNQPQHF. The CDR3 coding sequence is TGTGCCTGGAGCAGGGGGGCAGGGAGCAATCAGCCCCAGCATTTT.

The chain combines TRBV18 with TRBJ2-5; 12 nucleotides align to TRBD2. Germline loops: CDR1 KGHSH, CDR2 LQKENI. J lost 4 bases, V lost 4 bases, and 16 bases had no gene match. The CDR3 covers 19 residues. The CDR3 region is CASSQPPVNLAGGRETQYF. DNA for the CDR3: TGTGCCAGCTCACAGCCTCCGGTCAACCTAGCGGGAGGGAGAGAGACCCAGTACTTC.

The chain couples TRBV10-2 to TRBJ2-4; D may be TRBD2 (7 bases). V shed 7 bases and J shed 5 bases, with 18 bases lying between them. The CDR3 length is 15 residues. CDR1 is WSHSY, CDR2 SAAADI, per germline. The CDR3 region has the DNA TGCGCCAGCAACCCGGACCCCGGGGGGCAAAACATTCAGTACTTC. Amino acids: CASNPDPGGQNIQYF.

This chain joins TRBV30 and TRBJ2-7; 9 bases match TRBD1. Germline V CDR1 and CDR2: GTSNPN, SVGIG (reference sequence). V shed 5 bases and J 6 bases; nucleotides not matched to a gene: 8. There are 13 residues in the CDR3. The CDR3 reads CAWAGTGLGEQYF. The CDR3, as DNA: TGTGCCTGGGCCGGGACAGGGCTAGGCGAGCAGTACTTC.

J is TRBJ1-3 and V is TRBV9; no clear D. CDR3 length: 13 amino acids. The V gene lost 3 bases and the J gene lost 4 bases, with 8 bases spanning the gap. The germline V gene has CDR1 SGDLS and CDR2 YYNGEE. CDR3 protein: CASSGKRGNTIYF. CDR3 nucleotide sequence: TGTGCCAGCAGCGGAAAGCGGGGAAACACCATATATTTT. Based on the CDR3 plus reference TRBV9 and TRBJ1-3, the full variable domain is DSGVTQTPKHLITATGQRVTLRCSPRSGDLSVYWYQQSLDQGLQFLIQYYNGEERAKGNILERFSAQQFPDLHSELNLSSLELGDSALYFCASSGKRGNTIYFGEGSWLTVV.

This chain uses TRBV2 with TRBJ1-4; tentatively, D is TRBD1 (5 bases). V lost 7 bases to trimming and J lost 2 bases, with 14 bases between them. Germline V gene lookup returns CDR1 SNHLY and CDR2 FYNNEI. The CDR3 totals 15 residues. Here the CDR3 DNA reads TGTGCCAGCAATGCGGGGGGAGCGACTAATGAAAAACTGTTTTTT. As protein: CASNAGGATNEKLFF. Drawing the rest from reference TRBV2 and TRBJ1-4, the complete variable domain is EPEVTQTPSHQVTQMGQEVILRCVPISNHLYFYWYRQILGQKVEFLVSFYNNEISEKSEIFDDQFSVERPDGSNFTLKIRSTKLEDSAMYFCASNAGGATNEKLFFGSGTQLSVL.

The CDR3 bases are TGTGCCAGCAGCCATACCACCCAGGGGGGCTACACCTTC. It codes for CASSHTTQGGYTF. The rearrangement joins TRBV9 to TRBJ1-2; tentatively, D is TRBD1 (6 bases). V lost 4 bases and J lost 8, with 15 bases in between. The CDR3 runs to 13 residues. Per germline, CDR1 SGDLS and CDR2 YYNGEE.

The rearrangement links TRBV10-1 to TRBJ1-4; D remains ambiguous. The V end lost 0 bases, the J end lost 0 bases, and 5 bases lay between the germline ends. Looked up from germline, CDR1 is WNHNN and CDR2 is SYGVQD (reference sequence). The CDR3 is made up of 15 amino acids. Here the CDR3 reads CASSESSATNEKLFF. CDR3 nucleotide sequence: TGCGCCAGCAGTGAGTCGTCGGCAACTAATGAAAAACTGTTTTTT.

The chain has TRBV10-3 and TRBJ1-1; maybe TRBD1 (5 bases). From germline, CDR1 is ENHRY and CDR2 SYGVKD. V dropped 7 bases and J dropped 1 base, with 7 bases sitting between them. This CDR3 region has 12 residues. CDR3 sequence (DNA): TGTGCCATCAACGGGGGGAACACTGAAGCTTTCTTT. This gives the protein CAINGGNTEAFF.

V and J are TRBV5-1 and TRBJ2-3; tentatively, D is TRBD2 (6 bases). Germline-derived CDR1 and CDR2 are SGHRS and YFSETQ. V was clipped by 1 base and J by 3 bases, with 12 bases between them. This CDR3 has 15 amino acids. CDR3 sequence: CASSLRVSGTDTQYF. The CDR3 DNA sequence: TGCGCCAGCAGCTTGCGCGTTAGCGGAACAGATACGCAGTATTTT.

V is TRBV5-1 and J is TRBJ2-1; the match to TRBD2 covers 9 bases. V shed 5 bases, J shed 8 bases, and the junction held 8 bases outside the gene matches. Germline loops: CDR1 SGHRS, CDR2 YFSETQ. The CDR3 totals 14 residues. The CDR3 protein is CASRALAGMDEQFF. Written as DNA, the CDR3 is TGCGCCAGCAGAGCTCTAGCGGGAATGGATGAGCAGTTCTTC.

The rearrangement uses TRBV3-1 (or the pseudogene TRBV3-2) and TRBJ2-5; 12 bases are shared with TRBD2. This CDR3 is built from 16 residues. Losses at the gene ends were 0 bases for V and 3 bases for J; bases not matched to a gene: 2. Germline V gives CDR1 LGHDT, CDR2 YNNKEL (reference sequence). The chain's CDR3 is CASSQETSGRKETQYF. For the CDR3, the DNA is TGTGCCAGCAGCCAAGAGACTAGCGGGAGAAAAGAGACCCAGTACTTC.

The rearrangement links TRBV9 to TRBJ1-2, with 10 bases identical to TRBD1. J was trimmed by 4 bases and V by 4 bases; bases with no gene match: 7. This CDR3 region has 15 residues. Germline V CDR1 and CDR2: SGDLS, YYNGEE. CDR3 amino acids: CASSPEGQGFYGYTF. The CDR3 DNA is TGTGCCAGCAGCCCAGAGGGACAGGGGTTCTATGGCTACACCTTC. Drawing the rest from reference TRBV9 and TRBJ1-2, the complete variable domain is DSGVTQTPKHLITATGQRVTLRCSPRSGDLSVYWYQQSLDQGLQFLIQYYNGEERAKGNILERFSAQQFPDLHSELNLSSLELGDSALYFCASSPEGQGFYGYTFGSGTRLTVV.

The chain carries TRBV14 and TRBJ1-1; D is unresolved. Trimming pared 1 base from V and 0 bases from J, leaving 3 bases between. The length of the CDR3 is 13 residues. Germline V CDR1 and CDR2: SGHDN, FVKESK. CDR3 nucleotide sequence: TGTGCCAGCAGCCAAGTTATGAACACTGAAGCTTTCTTT. It encodes CASSQVMNTEAFF.

V gene TRBV29-1 combines with J gene TRBJ2-1; TRBD1 agrees at 8 bases. Losses at the gene ends were 8 bases for V and 6 bases for J; bases not matched to a gene: 0. Germline CDR1 is SQVTM and CDR2 is ANQGSEA. This CDR3 region has 10 residues. CDR3 sequence reads: CSTGGNEQFF. The CDR3 coding sequence is TGCAGCACAGGGGGCAATGAGCAGTTCTTC.

V is TRBV19 and J is TRBJ2-5; possibly TRBD1 for D (6 bases). CDR1 LNHDA and CDR2 SQIVND come from the germline V gene (reference sequence). Deletions cut 5 bases from V and 1 base from J, with 11 bases between. The CDR3 has 14 amino acids. The CDR3 DNA follows: TGTGCCAGTAGTTACGGACAGACCCAAGAGACCCAGTACTTC. Its translation: CASSYGQTQETQYF.

The CDR3 spells CASSQGAGHSYEQYF. CDR3 DNA: TGTGCCAGCAGCCAGGGGGCAGGTCACTCCTACGAGCAGTACTTC. The chain couples TRBV7-8 to TRBJ2-7; TRBD1 matches 8 bases. The J segment lost 0 bases and the V segment lost 5 bases, leaving 6 bases of the junction unmatched. The CDR3 totals 15 residues. In germline, CDR1 is SGHVS, CDR2 FQNEAQ.

As regards this clone: Within the sample, other DNA sequences also encode this same CDR3. V gene TRBV5-1 combines with J gene TRBJ1-1; TRBD1 is a possible D gene (5 bases). V lost 0 bases, J lost 3 bases, and 12 bases lay in between. CDR1 and CDR2 (germline): SGHRS, YFSETQ. This CDR3 contains 15 residues. For the CDR3, the DNA is TGCGCCAGCAGCTTGGTTGGGGCTCGGGACACTGAAGCTTTCTTT. This codes for CASSLVGARDTEAFF.